These 25 T cell receptor beta chains came from one sample sequenced in a study of blood T cell repertoires in COVID-19. TCRdb keeps only in-frame clones here, not all; method: immunoSEQ multiplex PCR. The sample consists of fewer than 350,000 clones, about 90% of them appearing once. The sample taken for sequencing was peripheral blood. All receptors derive from a woman aged 30 to 39 with COVID-19, enrolled during active disease.

The V gene is TRBV2, the J gene TRBJ2-5; D is undetermined. This CDR3 has 14 amino acids. The germline gives CDR1 SNHLY, CDR2 FYNNEI. V lost 4 bases and J 5 bases, leaving 14 bases between the germline ends. The CDR3 spells CASSADPSSETQYF. CDR3 sequence (DNA): TGTGCCAGCAGTGCCGACCCTAGTTCCGAGACCCAGTACTTC. Drawing the rest from reference TRBV2 and TRBJ2-5, the complete variable domain is EPEVTQTPSHQVTQMGQEVILRCVPISNHLYFYWYRQILGQKVEFLVSFYNNEISEKSEIFDDQFSVERPDGSNFTLKIRSTKLEDSAMYFCASSADPSSETQYFGPGTRLLVL.

The chain joins TRBV19 to TRBJ1-2; no firm D call. There are 14 residues in the CDR3. V shed 3 bases and J shed 8 bases, with 16 bases lying between them. Germline loops: CDR1 LNHDA, CDR2 SQIVND (reference sequence). The CDR3 loop reads CASSMLAVSEGYTF. As DNA, the CDR3 is TGTGCCAGTAGTATGCTGGCGGTGTCCGAGGGCTACACCTTC.

V is TRBV18 and J is TRBJ2-7; TRBD1 agrees at 9 bases. Germline loops: CDR1 KGHSH, CDR2 LQKENI. The CDR3 runs to 14 residues. V gave up 4 bases and J gave up 2 bases; unmatched junction bases: 3. The DNA for the CDR3 is TGTGCCAGCTCACGGACAGGGGACCCCTACGAGCAGTACTTC. It specifies CASSRTGDPYEQYF.

This clone was observed a few times. The chain combines TRBV7-9 with TRBJ2-7; 7 bases are shared with TRBD2. The germline gives CDR1 SEHNR, CDR2 FQNEAQ (reference sequence). Trimming removed 3 bases from V and 2 bases from J; junction bases left unmatched: 4. This CDR3 has 14 amino acids. The CDR3 here is CASSFPGGTYEQYF. DNA of the CDR3: TGTGCCAGCAGCTTCCCCGGGGGGACCTACGAGCAGTACTTC.

The V and J genes are TRBV4-2 and TRBJ1-1; no firm D call. V was shortened by 1 base and J by 1 base, with 10 bases between the two germline ends. CDR3 length equals 15 residues. Germline CDR1 reads LGHNA; CDR2 reads YNFKEQ. CDR3 amino acids: CASSQVSGSNTEAFF. For the CDR3, the DNA is TGTGCCAGCAGCCAAGTAAGCGGGTCGAACACTGAAGCTTTCTTT.

The chain uses TRBV4-2 and TRBJ1-4; 8 bases map to TRBD1. This CDR3 contains 15 residues. Trimming cost V 1 base and J 4 bases; bases outside gene matches: 2. Germline values: CDR1 LGHNA, CDR2 YNFKEQ. The CDR3, as DNA: TGTGCCAGCAGCCAAGCCGGGACAGGTAATGAAAAACTGTTTTTT. Translated: CASSQAGTGNEKLFF.

The V gene is TRBV6-5, the J gene TRBJ2-7, with D possibly matching TRBD2 (6 bases). The CDR3 totals 13 residues. V was trimmed by 6 bases and J by 2 bases, leaving 11 bases between them. CDR1 is MNHEY, CDR2 SVGAGI, per germline. The CDR3 region is CASSPRLAYEQYF. DNA for the CDR3: TGTGCCAGCAGCCCCCGACTAGCCTACGAGCAGTACTTC.

The chain is built from TRBV19 and TRBJ2-5; D perhaps matches TRBD2 (6 bases). The CDR3 is 13 residues long. Trimming shortened V by 7 bases and J by 5 bases, and 14 bases separated the two germline ends. Germline CDR1 is LNHDA and CDR2 is SQIVND (reference sequence). The chain's CDR3 is CASIVRLVETQYF. The DNA of the CDR3 is TGTGCCAGTATCGTCAGACTAGTTGAGACCCAGTACTTC.

In its sample, this clone was seen once. This chain links TRBV6-1 with TRBJ1-3; 9 positions agree with TRBD1. Germline lookup yields CDR1 MNHNS and CDR2 SASEGT. V was clipped by 1 base and J by 0 bases; unmatched bases: 7. The CDR3 is 18 residues long. CDR3 loop: CASSEEVGTGYSGNTIYF. In nucleotides, the CDR3 is TGTGCCAGCAGTGAAGAAGTAGGGACAGGGTACTCTGGAAACACCATATATTTT.

This sequence joins TRBV30 and TRBJ2-3; TRBD2 matches 12 bases. Germline-derived CDR1 and CDR2 are GTSNPN and SVGIG (reference sequence). The CDR3 contains 14 residues. V dropped 5 bases and J dropped 0; count of bases not matched to a gene: 0. This CDR3 reads CAWGTSGSTDTQYF. The CDR3 coding sequence is TGTGCCTGGGGGACTAGCGGGAGCACAGATACGCAGTATTTT. The variable domain in full, with the rest retrieved from reference TRBV30 and TRBJ2-3, is SQTIHQWPATLVQPVGSPLSLECTVEGTSNPNLYWYRQAAGRGLQLLFYSVGIGQISSEVPQNLSASRPQDRQFILSSKKLLLSDSGFYLCAWGTSGSTDTQYFGPGTRLTVL.

The rearrangement links TRBV5-6 to TRBJ2-7; D possibly corresponds to TRBD1 (7 bases). The CDR3 extends over 12 amino acids. CDR1 and CDR2 (germline): SGHDT, YYEEEE. Trimming removed 4 bases at V and 6 bases at J, with 11 bases between. The CDR3 is CASSQGGGEQYF. The CDR3 nucleotides are TGTGCCAGCAGCCAGGGGGGTGGCGAGCAGTACTTC.

V gene TRBV10-3 combines with J gene TRBJ1-4; TRBD1 might be the D (6 bases). The germline V gene encodes CDR1 ENHRY and CDR2 SYGVKD. The CDR3 spans 16 residues. Trimming took off 0 bases at V and 8 bases at J, with 16 bases between the two ends. The CDR3 loop reads CAISESLEGTREKLFF. CDR3 nucleotide sequence: TGTGCCATCAGTGAGTCGCTCGAGGGGACAAGAGAAAAACTGTTTTTT.

The genes are TRBV9 and TRBJ1-2; 8 bases line up with TRBD1. V lost 0 bases and J lost 2; bases outside the gene matches: 3. This CDR3 has 15 residues. Germline-derived CDR1 and CDR2 are SGDLS and YYNGEE. The CDR3 region has the DNA TGTGCCAGCAGCGTAGCGGACAGGGAGAACTATGGCTACACCTTC. It translates to CASSVADRENYGYTF. Drawing the rest from reference TRBV9 and TRBJ1-2, the complete variable domain is DSGVTQTPKHLITATGQRVTLRCSPRSGDLSVYWYQQSLDQGLQFLIQYYNGEERAKGNILERFSAQQFPDLHSELNLSSLELGDSALYFCASSVADRENYGYTFGSGTRLTVV.

The rearrangement uses TRBV3-1 (or the pseudogene TRBV3-2) and TRBJ1-3; no definite D call. The germline V and J ends were trimmed by 6 bases and 4 bases, with 10 bases remaining between them. The CDR3 is made up of 13 amino acids. The V gene's germline CDR1 is LGHDT and CDR2 YNNKEL (reference sequence). The CDR3 region has the DNA TGTGCCAGCAGTGCATCAGGAGGAAACACCATATATTTT. It yields the protein CASSASGGNTIYF.

This clone showed up just a few times. The chain employs TRBV10-1 and TRBJ2-7, with 8 positions matching TRBD1. This CDR3 contains 15 residues. The V and J ends lost 0 bases and 4 bases, in that order; junction bases with no gene match: 5. From germline, CDR1 is WNHNN and CDR2 SYGVQD (reference sequence). CDR3 amino acids: CASSESPRQGYEQYF. DNA of the CDR3: TGCGCCAGCAGTGAGTCTCCCCGACAGGGGTACGAGCAGTACTTC.

The chain recombines TRBV29-1 with TRBJ1-3, with a weak D call TRBD1 (5 bases). Trimming cost V 6 bases and J 0 bases, with 15 bases left between them. The germline V gene has CDR1 SQVTM and CDR2 ANQGSEA. This CDR3 has 15 amino acids. CDR3 sequence: CSVEPGLSSGNTIYF. In DNA form, the CDR3 reads TGCAGCGTGGAGCCAGGGCTCAGCTCTGGAAACACCATATATTTT. The full variable domain, in which reference TRBV29-1 and TRBJ1-3 provide the parts outside the CDR3, is SAVISQKPSRDICQRGTSLTIQCQVDSQVTMMFWYRQQPGQSLTLIATANQGSEATYESGFVIDKFPISRPNLTFSTLTVSNMSPEDSSIYLCSVEPGLSSGNTIYFGEGSWLTVV.

This clone was seen a single time. V usage is TRBV27 and J usage is TRBJ1-5; no firm D call. Germline CDR1 reads MNHEY; CDR2 reads SMNVEV (reference sequence). The CDR3 spans 15 residues. V was cut by 6 bases and J by 0 bases, with 12 bases left in between. Written as DNA, the CDR3 is TGTGCCAGCAGGGCCCAGGTTCATAGCAATCAGCCCCAGCATTTT. Amino acids: CASRAQVHSNQPQHF.

CDR3 coding DNA: TGCGCCAGCAAGAGAGCACCGGGACTAGCGGGGGGAGGACGGACAGATACGCAGTATTTT. Amino acids: CASKRAPGLAGGGRTDTQYF. This chain connects TRBV4-1 to TRBJ2-3; TRBD2 aligns across 15 bases. This CDR3 spans 20 amino acids. The germline CDR1 and CDR2 sequences are MGHRA and YSYEKL. Germline trimming cut 7 bases from V and 3 bases from J; bases unmatched to any gene: 17.

This chain links TRBV4-1 with TRBJ2-2, with TRBD2 matching 9 bases. Looked up from germline, CDR1 is MGHRA and CDR2 is YSYEKL. CDR3 length: 14 amino acids. V lost 8 bases to trimming and J lost 0 bases; unmatched junction nucleotides: 1. CDR3: CASRLAANTGELFF. For the CDR3, the DNA is TGCGCCAGCCGACTAGCGGCGAACACCGGGGAGCTGTTTTTT.

V and J are TRBV6-1 and TRBJ2-2; 7 bases map to TRBD2. In germline, CDR1 is MNHNS, CDR2 SASEGT. V was clipped by 4 bases and J by 1 base; unmatched bases: 6. The CDR3 runs to 16 residues. The CDR3 reads CASSARGNRNTGELFF. The CDR3 DNA reads as TGTGCCAGCAGTGCGCGGGGGAATAGGAACACCGGGGAGCTGTTTTTT.

The chain combines TRBV4-1 with TRBJ2-7, with 9 bases identical to TRBD1. Trimming took 6 bases from V and 1 from J; bases not matched to a gene: 13. Germline V gene sequence: CDR1 MGHRA, CDR2 YSYEKL. The length of the CDR3 is 17 residues. CDR3 loop: CASSLYTGTGPSYEQYF. As DNA, the CDR3 is TGCGCCAGCAGTCTTTATACCGGGACAGGGCCGTCCTACGAGCAGTACTTC.

The V gene is TRBV12-5, the J gene TRBJ1-3; 9 bases fit TRBD1. In germline, CDR1 is LGHNT, CDR2 FRNRAP. After removal of 9 bases from V and 4 bases from J, the junction contained 7 bases not matched to a gene. The CDR3 length is 14 residues. CDR3 amino acids: CASGTGNIGNTIYF. In nucleotides, the CDR3 is TGTGCTAGCGGGACAGGGAATATCGGAAACACCATATATTTT.

With respect to this clone: At the DNA level, this CDR3 is encoded by other sequences in the same sample as well. V and J are TRBV7-9 and TRBJ1-1; D remains unclear. The germline gives CDR1 SEHNR, CDR2 FQNEAQ (reference sequence). The CDR3 is 13 residues long. V lost 2 bases, J lost 1 base, and 5 bases lay in between. Here the CDR3 DNA reads TGTGCCAGCAGCTTATCCAGGAACACTGAAGCTTTCTTT. It is translated as CASSLSRNTEAFF.

The gene calls are TRBV6-5 and TRBJ2-7; 7 positions match TRBD1. The CDR3 is 14 residues long. V lost 0 bases to trimming and J lost 2 bases; unmatched junction nucleotides: 1. Germline CDR1 is MNHEY and CDR2 is SVGAGI. This CDR3 is CASSYSRGPYEQYF. The CDR3 region has the DNA TGTGCCAGCAGTTACTCGAGGGGGCCCTACGAGCAGTACTTC.

This chain links TRBV29-1 with TRBJ1-3; 7 positions agree with TRBD1. J was trimmed by 12 bases and V by 6 bases; bases with no gene match: 11. CDR1 and CDR2 from the germline V gene are SQVTM and ANQGSEA. This CDR3 has 12 residues. Here the CDR3 DNA reads TGCAGCGTAACCTACGGACAGGACAGCATATATTTT. It encodes CSVTYGQDSIYF.